The 9 T cell receptor beta chains reported below all come from one sample, sequenced in a study of CD8 T cells in Susac syndrome. Random-hexamer reverse transcription was applied to 0.5 to 1 ug RNA. TCRdb independently ran MiXCR on the immunoSEQ multiplex PCR reads; one entry per CDR3 protein. The sample yields roughly 200,000 distinct CDR3 sequences, roughly 94% seen once. The sample taken for sequencing was CD4+ T cells from PBMCs. The receptors come from a human donor with Susac syndrome.

The chain is built from TRBV20-1 and TRBJ2-5; 10 bases line up with TRBD2. The germline V gene has CDR1 DFQATT and CDR2 SNEGSKA (reference sequence). V gave up 2 bases and J gave up 0 bases; unmatched junction bases: 3. This CDR3 spans 15 amino acids. CDR3 protein: CSARLAGGHQETQYF. The CDR3 region has the DNA TGCAGTGCTAGATTAGCGGGGGGCCACCAAGAGACCCAGTACTTC.

The chain links TRBV20-1 to TRBJ2-5, with D hard to call. This CDR3 has 13 residues. V lost 3 bases to trimming and J lost 3 bases, with 11 bases between them. The V gene's germline CDR1 is DFQATT and CDR2 SNEGSKA (reference sequence). The CDR3 loop is CSARWSQKETQYF. In DNA form, the CDR3 reads TGCAGTGCTAGGTGGTCCCAGAAAGAGACCCAGTACTTC.

The V call is TRBV4-1, the J call TRBJ1-5, with D unclear. V was clipped by 0 bases and J by 6 bases, with 15 bases between them. Per germline, CDR1 MGHRA and CDR2 YSYEKL. This CDR3 has 16 residues. This CDR3 reads CASSQDLTVSLQPQHF. The CDR3 DNA sequence: TGCGCCAGCAGCCAAGATCTAACAGTATCCCTTCAGCCCCAGCATTTT.

The chain links TRBV4-1 to TRBJ2-7; no firm D call. Germline V gene sequence: CDR1 MGHRA, CDR2 YSYEKL. With 2 bases removed from V and 5 bases from J, the gap between germline ends came to 19 bases. There are 16 residues in the CDR3. In DNA form, the CDR3 reads TGCGCCAGCAGCCAACCCAAAACCGGGTCCCCCCACGAGCAGTACTTC. It yields the protein CASSQPKTGSPHEQYF.

The chain couples TRBV20-1 to TRBJ1-1; D might be TRBD1 (5 bases). V was clipped by 5 bases and J by 0 bases, with 13 bases between them. CDR3 length: 14 amino acids. From germline, CDR1 is DFQATT and CDR2 SNEGSKA (reference sequence). The chain's CDR3 is CSAPGGGLNTEAFF. The CDR3 DNA sequence: TGCAGTGCTCCCGGCGGGGGTTTGAACACTGAAGCTTTCTTT.

This clonotype appeared a single time. The V call is TRBV30, the J call TRBJ1-2; no firm D call. Germline V lookup: CDR1 GTSNPN, CDR2 SVGIG (reference sequence). V was clipped by 5 bases and J by 5 bases, with 15 bases between them. This CDR3 spans 13 amino acids. CDR3 loop: CAWLRTVIYGYTF. CDR3 in DNA: TGTGCCTGGCTTAGGACGGTGATTTATGGCTACACCTTC. Supplemented by reference TRBV30 and TRBJ1-2, the full variable domain reads SQTIHQWPATLVQPVGSPLSLECTVEGTSNPNLYWYRQAAGRGLQLLFYSVGIGQISSEVPQNLSASRPQDRQFILSSKKLLLSDSGFYLCAWLRTVIYGYTFGSGTRLTVV.

The CDR3 is CASSLVGGPSTDTQYF. In DNA, the CDR3 is TGTGCCAGCAGCCTGGTCGGGGGGCCTAGCACAGATACGCAGTATTTT. V is TRBV9 and J is TRBJ2-3; weak D call: TRBD2 (7 bases). The V gene lost 4 bases and the J gene lost 0 bases, with 15 bases spanning the gap. The CDR3 spans 16 residues. Germline values: CDR1 SGDLS, CDR2 YYNGEE.

The chain recombines TRBV7-7 with TRBJ2-5, with 7 bases matching TRBD1. Germline V lookup: CDR1 SSHAT, CDR2 FNYEAQ (reference sequence). Trimming at V came to 5 bases and at J to 2 bases, leaving 5 bases not matched to a gene. This CDR3 is 14 amino acids long. Here the CDR3 DNA reads TGTGCCAGCAGCCGGGACAGCAATCAAGAGACCCAGTACTTC. This translates into CASSRDSNQETQYF.

The rearrangement joins TRBV11-2 to TRBJ1-6, with 7 bases lining up with TRBD1. The CDR3 has 15 residues. The germline gives CDR1 SGHAT, CDR2 FQNNGV. V was pared by 5 bases and J by 7 bases, with 8 bases of the junction left unmatched. CDR3 loop: CASSVWGQPNSPLHF. CDR3 DNA sequence: TGTGCCAGCAGCGTATGGGGACAGCCGAATTCACCCCTCCACTTT.